The entry below describes one T cell receptor beta chain. The target of this receptor is not known. Qualities for individual bases were not recorded, and no much larger clone is one base off. Genomic DNA was isolated from the sorted cells so that the TCRbeta CDR3 region could be sequenced. The immunoSEQ Assay was used for sequencing of TCRbeta CDR3 regions. TCRdb re-hosts the immuneACCESS table, in-frame sequences only. Its copies lack some clones; in the studies checked, an unresolved V gene accounts for under half of them, and the cause for the rest is not known. The sample records nearly 85,000 clones, around four fifths of which are singletons. Around 0.84% of the sample comes from the top ten. Including the terminal cysteine and phenylalanine, the CDR3 comprises 15 residues. Only the CDR3 DNA stays, 45 bases, in frame from base 1. As encoded in the germline V gene, CDR1 is MNHEY while CDR2 is SVGAGI. Trimming costs V 4 bases and J 0 bases, and their ends lie 13 bases apart.

The trial excluded patients who had a history of autoimmune disease or who were on systemic immunosuppression. Peripheral blood for TCR sequencing was collected from all dose cohorts at baseline, on cycle 4 day 1, and on cycle 7 day 1. Samples came from an open-label, multicenter, first-in-human phase I dose-escalation trial of ivuxolimab. Adults with locally advanced or metastatic melanoma, renal cell, hepatocellular, or head and neck squamous cell carcinoma were enrolled in the trial. CD4+ and CD8+ T cells were sorted separately from peripheral blood before TCR sequencing. The data were taken from a study of OX40 agonist ivuxolimab in advanced cancers. Context from the whole study: The costimulatory receptor OX40 (CD134) was targeted by ivuxolimab, a fully human IgG2 agonistic monoclonal antibody. Intravenous ivuxolimab was administered to patients every 2 weeks at six dose levels: 0.01, 0.1, 0.3, 1.5, 3 and 10 mg/kg. Of the 50 to 55 patients in dose escalation, about 20 had hepatocellular carcinoma, roughly 15 had melanoma, 9 had renal cell carcinoma and 9 had head and neck cancer. The dose-escalation cohort was 80% to 90% male with a mean age of approximately 60 years, ranging from roughly 23 to 85. Patients were allowed to have had prior anti-PD-1, anti-PD-L1 or anti-CTLA-4 therapy, and approximately 40% of the dose-escalation patients had previously received checkpoint inhibitors. Partial responses were achieved by three dose-escalation patients, of whom one had hepatocellular carcinoma and two had cutaneous melanoma. The purpose of peripheral TCRbeta sequencing was to test whether ivuxolimab changed TCR sequence diversity and led to clonal T-cell expansion. The monotherapy dose-escalation portion (N of about 50 patients) of the phase I ivuxolimab trial is reported in the paper. General study outcomes and caveats: Clonal expansion of both CD4+ and CD8+ blood T cells was observed from baseline to week 6 at doses 0.1 to 3.0 mg/kg. Antigen specificity was not determined for the clonally expanded peripheral T cells. Low levels of normalized T-cell clonal expansion were also seen in some patients who did not respond. After ivuxolimab, expanded clones were on average more numerous among CD8+ T cells than among CD4+ T cells. In partial responders in the 0.1-3.0 mg/kg groups, normalized peripheral clonal expansion was found to be among the lowest, especially among CD8+ T cells.

The receptor comes from an adult with an advanced solid tumor such as melanoma, head and neck, liver or kidney cancer. Material: CD4+ or CD8+ T cells sorted from blood, obtained in a trial of the OX40 agonist ivuxolimab. Recombination linked TRBV6-5 to TRBJ2-7, with a tentative D gene TRBD2 over 6 matching bases. The nucleotide sequence is TGTGCCAGCAGTTCGAGCGCGGGGAGCTCCTACGAGCAGTACTTC. The resulting protein is CASSSSAGSSYEQYF.